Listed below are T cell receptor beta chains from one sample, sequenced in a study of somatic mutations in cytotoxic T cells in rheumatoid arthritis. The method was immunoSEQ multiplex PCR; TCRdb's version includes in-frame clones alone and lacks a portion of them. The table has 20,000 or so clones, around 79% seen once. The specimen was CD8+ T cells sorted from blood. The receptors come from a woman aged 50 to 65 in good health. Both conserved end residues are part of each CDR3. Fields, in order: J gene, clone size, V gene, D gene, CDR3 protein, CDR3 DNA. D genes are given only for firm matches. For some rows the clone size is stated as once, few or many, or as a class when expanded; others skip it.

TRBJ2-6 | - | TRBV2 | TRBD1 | CASSAPLGQGRSGANVLTF | TGTGCCAGCAGCGCTCCCCTCGGACAGGGTCGCTCTGGGGCCAACGTCCTGACTTTC
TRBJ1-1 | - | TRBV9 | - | CASSVVERGTEAFF | TGTGCCAGCAGCGTAGTGGAAAGGGGGACTGAAGCTTTCTTT
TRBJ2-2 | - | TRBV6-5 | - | CASRGQSGELFF | TGTGCCAGCAGGGGGCAATCCGGGGAGCTGTTTTTT
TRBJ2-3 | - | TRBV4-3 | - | CASSQGPGGTSTDTQYF | TGCGCCAGCAGCCAAGGACCCGGGGGAACTAGCACAGATACGCAGTATTTT
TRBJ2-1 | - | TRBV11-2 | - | CASSLGRYNEQFF | TGTGCCAGCAGCTTGGGGCGCTACAATGAGCAGTTCTTC
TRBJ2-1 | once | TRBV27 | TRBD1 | CASSYTGGLYNEQFF | TGTGCCAGCAGTTATACAGGGGGCCTCTACAATGAGCAGTTCTTC
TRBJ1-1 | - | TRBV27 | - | CASSLGGPNTEAFF | TGTGCCAGCAGTTTGGGGGGGCCGAACACTGAAGCTTTCTTT
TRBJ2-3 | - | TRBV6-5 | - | CASSYNAMGTDTQYF | TGTGCCAGCAGTTATAACGCTATGGGCACAGATACGCAGTATTTT
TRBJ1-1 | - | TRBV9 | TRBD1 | CASSEGGSTEAFF | TGTGCCAGCAGCGAAGGGGGCTCGACTGAAGCTTTCTTT
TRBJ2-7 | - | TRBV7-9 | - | CASSLADSHPYEQYF | TGTGCCAGCAGCTTAGCGGACAGTCACCCCTACGAGCAGTACTTC
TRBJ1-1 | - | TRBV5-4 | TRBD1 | CASTQQGAYTEAFF | TGTGCCAGCACCCAACAGGGGGCCTACACTGAAGCTTTCTTT
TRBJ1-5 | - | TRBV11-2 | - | CASSLELNSNQPQHF | TGTGCCAGCAGCTTAGAACTAAATAGCAATCAGCCCCAGCATTTT
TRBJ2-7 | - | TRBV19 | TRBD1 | CASSTGQSSYEQYF | TGTGCCAGTAGTACGGGACAGAGCTCCTACGAGCAGTACTTC
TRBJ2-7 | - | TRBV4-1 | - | CASSQQVSDTGTYEQYF | TGCGCCAGCAGCCAACAAGTATCAGACACCGGAACCTACGAGCAGTACTTC
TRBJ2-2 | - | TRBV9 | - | CASRREDSHPSSGELFF | TGTGCCAGCAGAAGGGAGGACTCCCATCCTTCGTCCGGGGAGCTGTTTTTT
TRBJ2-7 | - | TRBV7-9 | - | CASSRGERVSYEQYF | TGTGCCAGCAGCCGCGGCGAGCGGGTCTCCTACGAGCAGTACTTC
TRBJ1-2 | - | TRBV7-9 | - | CASSPGSTGAEYGYTF | TGTGCCAGCAGCCCGGGGTCGACGGGGGCCGAGTATGGCTACACCTTC
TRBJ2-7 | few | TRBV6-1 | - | CASSGRVAGSSYEQYF | TGTGCCAGCAGTGGTCGGGTGGCAGGGAGCTCCTACGAGCAGTACTTC
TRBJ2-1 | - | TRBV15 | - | CATRGGGDHNEQFF | TGTGCCACAAGAGGGGGAGGGGACCACAATGAGCAGTTCTTC
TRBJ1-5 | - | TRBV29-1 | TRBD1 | CSVAGGLNQPQHF | TGCAGCGTTGCAGGGGGCCTCAATCAGCCCCAGCATTTT
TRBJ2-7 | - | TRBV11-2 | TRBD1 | CASSFGQGITYEQYF | TGTGCCAGCAGCTTCGGACAGGGGATAACCTACGAGCAGTACTTC
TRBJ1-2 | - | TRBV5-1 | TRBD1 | CASSLGGTEPNYGYTF | TGCGCCAGCAGCTTGGGGGGGACAGAACCTAACTATGGCTACACCTTC
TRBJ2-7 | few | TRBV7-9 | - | CASSPTVSSYEQYF | TGTGCCAGCAGCCCGACAGTGAGCTCCTACGAGCAGTACTTC
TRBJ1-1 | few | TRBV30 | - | CAWSYGRNTEAFF | TGTGCCTGGAGTTACGGACGGAACACTGAAGCTTTCTTT
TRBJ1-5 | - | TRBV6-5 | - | CASSYGGLNQPQHF | TGTGCCAGCAGTTACGGGGGGCTCAATCAGCCCCAGCATTTT
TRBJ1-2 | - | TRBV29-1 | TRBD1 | CSASTGQGGDNGYTF | TGCAGCGCGTCTACTGGACAGGGAGGGGATAATGGCTACACCTTC
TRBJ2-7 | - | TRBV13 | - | CASSLAGGPRSWEQYF | TGTGCCAGCAGCTTAGCCGGGGGGCCCAGATCTTGGGAGCAGTACTTC
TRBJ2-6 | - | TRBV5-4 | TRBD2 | CASSLGLAGENGANVLTF | TGTGCCAGCAGCTTGGGCCTAGCGGGAGAGAATGGGGCCAACGTCCTGACTTTC
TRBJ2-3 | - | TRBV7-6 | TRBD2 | CASSPSGLAVPTDTQYF | TGTGCCAGCAGCCCCTCGGGACTAGCGGTACCCACAGATACGCAGTATTTT
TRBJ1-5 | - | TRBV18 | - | CASSPRTDGNQPQHF | TGTGCCAGCTCACCACGGACAGATGGCAATCAGCCCCAGCATTTT
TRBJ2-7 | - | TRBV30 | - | CAWSAAEAYEQYF | TGTGCCTGGAGTGCCGCAGAGGCCTACGAGCAGTACTTC
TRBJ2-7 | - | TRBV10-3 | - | CAISINEEKGTYEQYF | TGTGCCATCAGCATAAACGAGGAGAAGGGAACCTACGAGCAGTACTTC
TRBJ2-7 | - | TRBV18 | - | CASSPESYEQYF | TGTGCCAGCTCACCTGAGTCCTACGAGCAGTACTTC
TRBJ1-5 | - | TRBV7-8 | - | CASSSGTGSNQPQHF | TGTGCCAGCAGCTCAGGAACTGGGAGCAATCAGCCCCAGCATTTT
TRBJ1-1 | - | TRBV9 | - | CASSEGGGGAGTEAFF | TGTGCCAGCAGCGAGGGGGGTGGGGGTGCTGGCACTGAAGCTTTCTTT
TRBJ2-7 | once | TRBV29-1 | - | CSVGEFGYEQYF | TGCAGCGTTGGTGAGTTCGGCTACGAGCAGTACTTC
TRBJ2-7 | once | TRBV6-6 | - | CASSRGTYEQYF | TGTGCCAGCAGCAGAGGGACCTACGAGCAGTACTTC
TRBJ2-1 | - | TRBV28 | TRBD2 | CASSLRGGYNEQFF | TGTGCCAGCAGTTTGCGGGGGGGTTATAATGAGCAGTTCTTC
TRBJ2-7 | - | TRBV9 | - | CASSPRDGSYEQYF | TGTGCCAGCAGCCCTAGGGACGGGAGCTACGAGCAGTACTTC
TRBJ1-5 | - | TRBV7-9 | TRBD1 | CASSNANRGRNQPQHF | TGTGCCAGCAGCAACGCAAACAGGGGTCGCAATCAGCCCCAGCATTTT
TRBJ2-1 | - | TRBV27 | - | CASSLYSYNEQFF | TGTGCCAGCAGTTTATATTCCTACAATGAGCAGTTCTTC
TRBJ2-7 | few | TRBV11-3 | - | CASSSSPSYEQYF | TGTGCCAGCAGCTCATCCCCCTCCTACGAGCAGTACTTC
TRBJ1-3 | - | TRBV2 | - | CASSDQGGASGNTIYF | TGTGCCAGCAGTGATCAGGGAGGGGCCTCTGGAAACACCATATATTTT
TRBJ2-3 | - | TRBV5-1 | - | CASSLRDRTDVQYF | TGCGCCAGCAGCCTCCGGGACCGGACTGATGTGCAGTATTTT
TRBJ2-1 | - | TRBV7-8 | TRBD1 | CASSLGTGIANEQFF | TGTGCCAGCAGCTTAGGGACAGGGATTGCGAATGAGCAGTTCTTC
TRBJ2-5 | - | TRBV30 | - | CAWGGLGGETQYF | TGTGCCTGGGGGGGCCTGGGTGGAGAGACCCAGTACTTC
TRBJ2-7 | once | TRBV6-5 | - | CATLAGIKQYF | TGTGCCACCTTAGCAGGGATTAAGCAGTACTTC
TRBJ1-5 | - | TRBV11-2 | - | CASSLEGINQPQHF | TGTGCCAGCAGCTTAGAAGGCATCAATCAGCCCCAGCATTTT
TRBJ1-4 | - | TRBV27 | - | CASSLSLDGEGGEKLFF | TGTGCCAGCAGTTTATCCTTAGACGGGGAAGGCGGCGAAAAACTGTTTTTT
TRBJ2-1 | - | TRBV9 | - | CASSPLRPEQFF | TGTGCCAGCAGCCCCCTTCGCCCTGAGCAGTTCTTC
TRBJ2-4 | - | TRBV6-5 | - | CASTPVAGAKNIQYF | TGTGCCAGCACCCCGGTAGCTGGAGCCAAAAACATTCAGTACTTC
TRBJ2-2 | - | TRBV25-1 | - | CASSEWGGSGELFF | TGTGCCAGCAGTGAATGGGGAGGCAGCGGGGAGCTGTTTTTT
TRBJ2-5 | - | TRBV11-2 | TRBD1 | CASSRSRQGIRETQYF | TGTGCCAGCAGCCGAAGCAGACAGGGGATTCGAGAGACCCAGTACTTC
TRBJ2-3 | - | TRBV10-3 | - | CAITGESTDTQYF | TGTGCCATCACGGGGGAGAGCACAGATACGCAGTATTTT
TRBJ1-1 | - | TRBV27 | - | CASSLSKTVNTEAFF | TGTGCCAGCAGTTTATCGAAGACTGTGAACACTGAAGCTTTCTTT